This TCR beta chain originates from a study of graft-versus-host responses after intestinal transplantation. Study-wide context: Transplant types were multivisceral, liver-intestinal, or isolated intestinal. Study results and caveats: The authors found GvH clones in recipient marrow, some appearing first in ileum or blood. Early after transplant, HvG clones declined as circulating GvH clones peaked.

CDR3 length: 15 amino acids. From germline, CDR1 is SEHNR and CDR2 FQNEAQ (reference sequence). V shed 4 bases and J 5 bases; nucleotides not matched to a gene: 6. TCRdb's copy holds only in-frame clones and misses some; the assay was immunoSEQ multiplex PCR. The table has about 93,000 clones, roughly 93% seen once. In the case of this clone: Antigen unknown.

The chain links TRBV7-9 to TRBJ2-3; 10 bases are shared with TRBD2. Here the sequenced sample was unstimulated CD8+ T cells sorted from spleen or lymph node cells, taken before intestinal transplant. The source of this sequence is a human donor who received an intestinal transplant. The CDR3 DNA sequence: TGTGCCAGCAGCTCCGATAGCGGGGGGCTAGATACGCAGTATTTT. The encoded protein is CASSSDSGGLDTQYF.